Described below is a single TCR beta chain sequence and its context. Its antigen is not identified. The germline V gene has CDR1 LNHDA and CDR2 SQIVND (reference sequence). Trimming pared 5 bases from V and 6 bases from J, leaving 20 bases between. The CDR3 length is 15 residues. The data derive from a study of radiation and T cells in renal cell carcinoma. Assay used: immunoSEQ multiplex PCR; TCRdb lists only in-frame clones, some missing. The sample has about 9,300 clones; 50% to 70% are singletons. Study-level findings and limits: Top tumor clonotypes rose in blood 2 weeks post-radiation, then contracted. Dominant CDR3 motifs occupied more repertoire in irradiated than control tumors.

Sample treatment: 15 Gy SBRT to primary tumor, nephrectomy 4 weeks later. The sequencing here drew on tumor tissue, taken from a patient whose treatment included radiotherapy and nephrectomy. The chain combines TRBV19 with TRBJ2-7; D is perhaps TRBD2 (5 bases). The clonotype comes from a woman between 45 and 65 years old with renal cell carcinoma. DNA for the CDR3: TGTGCCAGTAGTCTCCGCCGGGATCTTCCTTCCGAGCAGTACTTC. Translated: CASSLRRDLPSEQYF.